Below are 20 T cell receptor beta chains sequenced from a single sample in a study of lymphopenia after photon versus proton radiotherapy (dated by TCRdb to the late 2010s). Libraries were made using the immunoSEQ multiplex PCR assay. What TCRdb holds here is the immuneACCESS table cut down to in-frame rearrangements. Part of the clones is not present; checked against another copy, under half of the missing clones reflect an unresolved V gene, and the others are unexplained. A total of about 62,000 clones appear in this sample, roughly nine tenths of them only once. The ten largest clones capture around 13% of the sample. The sample here was peripheral blood, taken from a patient treated with proton-based radiotherapy. These receptor sequences come from a man older than 75 with esophageal cancer.

This clone occurred once. The J gene is TRBJ2-7, the V gene TRBV19, with TRBD1 matching over 10 bases. Trimming removed 0 bases from V and 7 bases from J; junction bases left unmatched: 3. Germline CDR1 is LNHDA and CDR2 is SQIVND (reference sequence). The CDR3 loop spans 14 amino acids. CDR3 sequence (DNA): TGTGCCAGTAGTATAGACGGGACAGGGGTAGAGCAGTACTTC. It encodes CASSIDGTGVEQYF.

This sequence joins TRBV6-5 and TRBJ1-1; 7 bases match TRBD1. CDR1 and CDR2 (germline): MNHEY, SVGAGI. This CDR3 region has 12 residues. The J segment lost 6 bases and the V segment lost 7 bases, leaving 5 bases of the junction unmatched. The DNA for the CDR3 is TGTGCCAGCATGACAGGGTTCGCTGAAGCTTTCTTT. Amino acids: CASMTGFAEAFF.

The chain employs TRBV10-1 and TRBJ1-1; tentatively, D is TRBD1 (5 bases). CDR1 and CDR2 (germline): WNHNN, SYGVQD (reference sequence). Trimming left V 0 bases short and J 11 bases short, with 16 bases between. The CDR3 covers 14 residues. The DNA of the CDR3 is TGCGCCAGCAGTGAGTCCGGGGGGGAGGTGAAGGCTTTCTTT. Translating it yields CASSESGGEVKAFF.

V is TRBV30 and J is TRBJ1-1, with D unclear. Trimming cost V 2 bases and J 3 bases, with 19 bases left between them. The CDR3 extends over 16 amino acids. From germline, CDR1 is GTSNPN and CDR2 SVGIG (reference sequence). The CDR3 nucleotides read TGTGCCTGGAGTTTTGCAGGCACCTACGGGGACACTGAAGCTTTCTTT. Protein product: CAWSFAGTYGDTEAFF.

The chain links TRBV2 to TRBJ2-3; D is possibly TRBD2 (5 bases). The CDR3 sequence is 14 residues long. The V end was cut by 6 bases, the J end by 0 bases, with 10 bases between. Per the germline V gene, CDR1 is SNHLY and CDR2 is FYNNEI. The CDR3 DNA follows: TGTGCCAGCAGGCTAGCTTCTAGCACAGATACGCAGTATTTT. Translating gives CASRLASSTDTQYF.

The V and J genes are TRBV5-1 and TRBJ1-1; D remains ambiguous. Germline CDR1 is SGHRS and CDR2 is YFSETQ. The CDR3 runs to 14 residues. Deletions cut 0 bases from V and 6 bases from J, with 12 bases between. CDR3 region: CASSLGLTGAEAFF. The CDR3 nucleotides are TGCGCCAGCAGCTTGGGCCTTACCGGCGCTGAAGCTTTCTTT. The full variable domain, its missing parts supplied by reference TRBV5-1 and TRBJ1-1, is KAGVTQTPRYLIKTRGQQVTLSCSPISGHRSVSWYQQTPGQGLQFLFEYFSETQRNKGNFPGRFSGRQFSNSRSEMNVSTLELGDSALYLCASSLGLTGAEAFFGQGTRLTVV.

Remarks on this clone: Other DNA sequences within the sample encode an identical CDR3. The gene calls are TRBV7-2 and TRBJ2-5, with 10 bases aligning to TRBD2. Trimming at V came to 3 bases and at J to 4 bases, leaving 5 bases not matched to a gene. Per germline, CDR1 SGHTA and CDR2 FQGNSA. The CDR3 is 15 residues long. CDR3 in amino acids: CASSFQRGGGETQYF. CDR3 DNA: TGTGCCAGCAGCTTCCAGCGGGGGGGTGGAGAGACCCAGTACTTC.

This clone has only one observation. The V call is TRBV30, the J call TRBJ1-6; D may be TRBD1 (5 bases). Trimming shortened V by 1 base and J by 5 bases, and 12 bases separated the two germline ends. CDR1 is GTSNPN, CDR2 SVGIG, per germline (reference sequence). This CDR3 is built from 15 residues. CDR3 residues: CAWSGGNFHNSPLHF. In nucleotides, the CDR3 is TGTGCCTGGAGTGGGGGGAACTTCCATAATTCACCCCTCCACTTT.

The chain is built from TRBV9 and TRBJ1-1; D not certain. CDR3 length: 14 amino acids. V lost 0 bases and J 0 bases, leaving 6 bases between the germline ends. In germline, CDR1 is SGDLS, CDR2 YYNGEE. The CDR3 nucleotides are TGTGCCAGCAGCGTAGCGAAGGTGAACACTGAAGCTTTCTTT. It yields the protein CASSVAKVNTEAFF.

The chain couples TRBV4-2 to TRBJ1-5; D is uncertain. The V gene's germline CDR1 is LGHNA and CDR2 YNFKEQ. V was trimmed by 1 base and J by 5 bases, leaving 12 bases between them. This CDR3 contains 15 residues. This CDR3 reads CASSQAAVVDQPQHF. The CDR3 coding sequence is TGTGCCAGCAGCCAAGCCGCCGTGGTGGATCAGCCCCAGCATTTT.

This chain uses TRBV7-9 with TRBJ1-2; no definite D call. This CDR3 comprises 12 residues. Germline V gene lookup returns CDR1 SEHNR and CDR2 FQNEAQ (reference sequence). V lost 3 bases and J lost 13, with 15 bases in between. CDR3 in DNA: TGTGCCAGCAGCTTGGTGCCGGTAACGATCACCTTC. Its protein is CASSLVPVTITF.

This clone has only a few counts. The chain combines TRBV4-1 with TRBJ1-5, with TRBD1 as a possible D gene (5 bases). This CDR3 contains 14 residues. Trimming removed 1 base from V and 7 bases from J, with 11 bases in between. Germline loops: CDR1 MGHRA, CDR2 YSYEKL. CDR3 amino acids: CASSQAWTHQPQHF. CDR3 DNA sequence: TGCGCCAGCAGCCAAGCCTGGACACACCAGCCCCAGCATTTT.

The chain links TRBV6-5 to TRBJ1-1; D is unclear. V was cut by 2 bases and J by 8 bases, with 18 bases left in between. The CDR3 consists of 15 residues. Germline CDR1 MNHEY, CDR2 SVGAGI. The CDR3 sequence is CASSYHSPWNREAFF. The CDR3, as DNA: TGTGCCAGCAGTTACCACTCACCGTGGAATAGGGAAGCTTTCTTT.

The V gene is TRBV5-6, the J gene TRBJ2-7; 8 nucleotides match TRBD2. The CDR3 covers 14 residues. The V segment lost 0 bases and the J segment 5 bases; nucleotides outside the gene matches: 4. The germline V gene encodes CDR1 SGHDT and CDR2 YYEEEE. The CDR3 here is CASSLVAGGDEQYF. For the CDR3, the DNA is TGTGCCAGCAGCTTGGTCGCGGGGGGCGACGAGCAGTACTTC.

The chain recombines TRBV7-2 with TRBJ1-6, with 9 positions matching TRBD1. V lost 1 base, J lost 10 bases, and 8 bases stayed unmatched. Germline CDR1 and CDR2: SGHTA and FQGNSA. The CDR3 is 16 residues long. The CDR3 sequence: CASSLEGTGTGSPLHF. In DNA, the CDR3 is TGTGCCAGCAGCTTAGAGGGGACAGGGACTGGGTCACCCCTCCACTTT.

This chain uses TRBV7-8 with TRBJ2-5, with D perhaps TRBD2 (6 bases). This CDR3 contains 15 residues. V gave up 5 bases and J gave up 5 bases, with 18 bases separating them. Germline V gives CDR1 SGHVS, CDR2 FQNEAQ. The CDR3 DNA sequence: TGTGCCAGCAGCCTCCGACTAGGCCTCCTGGAGACCCAGTACTTC. Translated, it gives CASSLRLGLLETQYF.

This clone was detected once. The chain employs TRBV11-1 and TRBJ2-7, with 9 bases fitting TRBD1. There are 13 residues in the CDR3. The V segment lost 4 bases and the J segment 6 bases; nucleotides outside the gene matches: 4. The germline gives CDR1 SGHAT, CDR2 FQDESV (reference sequence). The CDR3 nucleotides are TGTGCCAGCAGCTCGCTGGACAGGGGCGAGCAGTACTTC. This sequence encodes CASSSLDRGEQYF.

The chain links TRBV2 to TRBJ1-2, with D perhaps matching TRBD1 (6 bases). The CDR3 has 16 residues. V lost 3 bases, J lost 0 bases, and 14 bases lay in between. Germline-derived CDR1 and CDR2 are SNHLY and FYNNEI. The DNA for the CDR3 is TGTGCCAGCAGTGATGTGGGGGCCCTAGCTAACTATGGCTACACCTTC. As protein: CASSDVGALANYGYTF.

This chain uses TRBV6-5 with TRBJ2-7; D unresolved. The CDR3 loop spans 15 amino acids. Germline assignment: CDR1 MNHEY and CDR2 SVGAGI. V was clipped by 6 bases and J by 2 bases, with 17 bases between them. This CDR3 reads CASSLTSWQTYEQYF. The CDR3 DNA is TGTGCCAGCAGCCTGACGTCGTGGCAAACCTACGAGCAGTACTTC.

The gene calls are TRBV19 and TRBJ1-1; weak D call: TRBD1 (6 bases). Germline V gene sequence: CDR1 LNHDA, CDR2 SQIVND (reference sequence). This CDR3 spans 20 amino acids. Trimming removed 3 bases from V and 1 base from J, with 27 bases in between. CDR3 in DNA: TGTGCCAGTAGTATCTCTCCCTCCGCTTCAGGGGCCGTGAGGAACACTGAAGCTTTCTTT. This encodes CASSISPSASGAVRNTEAFF. Using reference TRBV19 and TRBJ1-1 for the parts outside the CDR3, the full variable domain is DGGITQSPKYLFRKEGQNVTLSCEQNLNHDAMYWYRQDPGQGLRLIYYSQIVNDFQKGDIAEGYSVSREKKESFPLTVTSAQKNPTAFYLCASSISPSASGAVRNTEAFFGQGTRLTVV.